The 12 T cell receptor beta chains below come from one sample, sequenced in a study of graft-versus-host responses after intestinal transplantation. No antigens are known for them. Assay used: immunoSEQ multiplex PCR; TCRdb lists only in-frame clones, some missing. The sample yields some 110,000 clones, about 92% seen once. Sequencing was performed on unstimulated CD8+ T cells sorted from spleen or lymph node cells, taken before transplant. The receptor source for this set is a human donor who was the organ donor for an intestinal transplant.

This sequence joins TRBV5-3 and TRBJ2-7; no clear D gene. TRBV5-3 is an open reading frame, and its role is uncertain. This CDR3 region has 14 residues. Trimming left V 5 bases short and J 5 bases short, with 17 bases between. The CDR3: CARSPSVVGDEQYF. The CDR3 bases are TGTGCCAGAAGTCCCTCGGTGGTTGGGGACGAGCAGTACTTC.

CDR3 DNA sequence: TGTGCCAGTAGTGCCTTTACAGGGCTCGGCTACACCTTC. Translated, it gives CASSAFTGLGYTF. This chain connects TRBV19 to TRBJ1-2, with D possibly TRBD1 on 6 matching bases. V lost 5 bases and J 8 bases, leaving 15 bases between the germline ends. The CDR3 is made up of 13 amino acids. Germline values: CDR1 LNHDA, CDR2 SQIVND (reference sequence).

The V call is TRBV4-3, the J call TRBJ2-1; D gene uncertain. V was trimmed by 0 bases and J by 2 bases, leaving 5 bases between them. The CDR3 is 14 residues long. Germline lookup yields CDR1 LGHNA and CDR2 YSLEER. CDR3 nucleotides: TGCGCCAGCAGCCAAGACTCGACCTACAATGAGCAGTTCTTC. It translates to CASSQDSTYNEQFF.

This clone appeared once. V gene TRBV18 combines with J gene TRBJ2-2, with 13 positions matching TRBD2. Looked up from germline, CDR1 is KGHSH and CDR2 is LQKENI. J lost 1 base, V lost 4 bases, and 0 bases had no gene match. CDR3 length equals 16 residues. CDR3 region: CASSRTSGGNTGELFF. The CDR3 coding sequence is TGTGCCAGCTCACGGACTAGCGGGGGGAACACCGGGGAGCTGTTTTTT.

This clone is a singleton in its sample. The CDR3 sequence is CASSRAPGANVLTF. In nucleotides, the CDR3 is TGTGCCAGCAGTCGCGCACCTGGGGCCAACGTCCTGACTTTC. The J gene is TRBJ2-6, the V gene TRBV6-5; D ambiguous. CDR1 is MNHEY and CDR2 is SVGAGI in the germline V gene. The CDR3 contains 14 residues. V shed 5 bases and J shed 2 bases, with 7 bases lying between them.

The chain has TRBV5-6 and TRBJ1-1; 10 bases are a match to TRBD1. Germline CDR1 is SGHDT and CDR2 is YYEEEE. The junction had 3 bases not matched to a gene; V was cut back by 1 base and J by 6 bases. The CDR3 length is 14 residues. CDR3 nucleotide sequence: TGTGCCAGCAGCTTGAACGGACAGGGGGCTGAAGCTTTCTTT. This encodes CASSLNGQGAEAFF.

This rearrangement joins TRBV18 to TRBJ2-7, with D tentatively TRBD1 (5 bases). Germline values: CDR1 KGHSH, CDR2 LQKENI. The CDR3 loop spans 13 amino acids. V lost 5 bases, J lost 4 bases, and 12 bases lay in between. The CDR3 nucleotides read TGTGCCAGCTCATTCAGCCAGGGATACGAGCAGTACTTC. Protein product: CASSFSQGYEQYF.

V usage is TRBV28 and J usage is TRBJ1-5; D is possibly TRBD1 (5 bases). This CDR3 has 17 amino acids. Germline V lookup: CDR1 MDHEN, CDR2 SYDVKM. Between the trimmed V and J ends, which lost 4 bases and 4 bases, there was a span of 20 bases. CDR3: CASSSPGLLPGNQPQHF. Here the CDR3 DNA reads TGTGCCAGCAGTTCCCCGGGACTACTCCCAGGGAATCAGCCCCAGCATTTT.

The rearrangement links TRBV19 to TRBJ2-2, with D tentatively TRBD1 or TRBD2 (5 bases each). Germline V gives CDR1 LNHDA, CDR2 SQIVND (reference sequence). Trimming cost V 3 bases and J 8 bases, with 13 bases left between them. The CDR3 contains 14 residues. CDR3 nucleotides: TGTGCCAGTAGTATGGGACCCACCCCGGGGGAGCTGTTTTTT. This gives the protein CASSMGPTPGELFF.

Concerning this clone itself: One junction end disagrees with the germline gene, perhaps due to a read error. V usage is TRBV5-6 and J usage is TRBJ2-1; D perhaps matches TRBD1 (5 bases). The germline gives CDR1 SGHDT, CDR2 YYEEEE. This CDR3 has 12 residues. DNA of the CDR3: TGTGCCAGCAGCTTGGATAATCAGGGTTTTATCTTC. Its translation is CASSLDNQGFIF.

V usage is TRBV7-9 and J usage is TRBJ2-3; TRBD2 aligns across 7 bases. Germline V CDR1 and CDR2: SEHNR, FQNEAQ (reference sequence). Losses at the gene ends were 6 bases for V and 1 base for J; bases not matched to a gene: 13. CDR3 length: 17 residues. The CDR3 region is CASSSGTGGVRTDTQYF. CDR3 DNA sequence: TGTGCCAGCAGTTCTGGGACTGGGGGGGTTCGCACAGATACGCAGTATTTT.

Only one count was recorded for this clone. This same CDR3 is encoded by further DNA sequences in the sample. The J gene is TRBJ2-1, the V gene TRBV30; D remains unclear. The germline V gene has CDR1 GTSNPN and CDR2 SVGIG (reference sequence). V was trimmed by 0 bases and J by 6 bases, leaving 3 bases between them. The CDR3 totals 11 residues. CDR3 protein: CAWSVSNEQFF. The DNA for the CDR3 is TGTGCCTGGAGTGTTAGCAATGAGCAGTTCTTC. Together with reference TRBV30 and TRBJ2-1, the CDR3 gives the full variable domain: SQTIHQWPATLVQPVGSPLSLECTVEGTSNPNLYWYRQAAGRGLQLLFYSVGIGQISSEVPQNLSASRPQDRQFILSSKKLLLSDSGFYLCAWSVSNEQFFGPGTRLTVL.